This T cell receptor beta chain was identified in a study of intratumoral heterogeneity in liver cancer. Across the whole study: The median patient age was around 63 years, and most were male.

Profiled with immunoSEQ multiplex PCR; TCRdb holds only in-frame clones, not every one. The profile covers tens of thousands of clones, with 73% appearing a single time and 15% to 20% taken by the ten largest. The ends lost 2 bases at V and 7 bases at J; junction bases unmatched: 8. Germline V gene sequence: CDR1 SGHNT, CDR2 YYREEE (reference sequence). CDR3 length: 15 residues. Patients had early-stage hepatocellular carcinoma, untreated before resection. Samples came from areas without visible necrosis or hemorrhage. The TCR sequence derives from a woman in her 70s with hepatocellular carcinoma. The source material was tumor-adjacent normal tissue, sampled before any cancer treatment. The chain employs TRBV5-4 and TRBJ1-2, with 10 bases fitting TRBD1. The CDR3 DNA reads as TGTGCCAGCAGCTTACGGTCGGGACAGGGGCGTGGCTACACCTTC. This translates into CASSLRSGQGRGYTF.